Below, 8 T cell receptor beta chains from the same sample are listed, as sequenced in a study of T cell responses to AZD1222 COVID-19 vaccine. TCRdb keeps only in-frame clones here, not all; method: immunoSEQ multiplex PCR. The sample has roughly 150,000 clones, 87% seen once. The material was peripheral blood, obtained 28 days after the second AZD1222 dose. These receptors came from an adult who received the AZD1222 COVID-19 vaccine.

A few counts support this clone. The CDR3 DNA follows: TGTGCCACCAGGAAACAAGGGACAGGCAAAGGGGATACGCAGTATTTT. This encodes CATRKQGTGKGDTQYF. This chain links TRBV15 with TRBJ2-3, with 8 positions matching TRBD1. Germline V lookup: CDR1 LNHNV, CDR2 YYDKDF (reference sequence). The CDR3 is 16 amino acids. Trimming at V came to 6 bases and at J to 6 bases, leaving 14 bases not matched to a gene.

This rearrangement joins TRBV4-1 to TRBJ1-2; D perhaps matches TRBD1 (5 bases). V gave up 1 base and J gave up 0 bases, with 9 bases separating them. CDR1 is MGHRA, CDR2 YSYEKL, per germline. The CDR3 has 15 residues. The CDR3 loop reads CASSQGGRSNYGYTF. The CDR3 DNA reads TGCGCCAGCAGCCAAGGGGGACGGTCTAACTATGGCTACACCTTC.

This chain connects TRBV19 to TRBJ1-3, with D uncertain. Germline V lookup: CDR1 LNHDA, CDR2 SQIVND (reference sequence). Trimming took 2 bases from V and 0 from J, leaving 14 bases between them. This CDR3 has 17 amino acids. As DNA, the CDR3 is TGTGCCAGTAGTATAACCCCGCGACGGAACTCTGGAAACACCATATATTTT. Amino acids: CASSITPRRNSGNTIYF.

This clone turned up a few times. The chain recombines TRBV6-1 with TRBJ1-1, with 7 bases fitting TRBD1. Germline loops: CDR1 MNHNS, CDR2 SASEGT. V dropped 3 bases and J dropped 2; count of bases not matched to a gene: 6. This CDR3 is built from 15 residues. The CDR3 protein is CASSEVYRGNTEAFF. CDR3 nucleotide sequence: TGTGCCAGCAGTGAGGTTTACAGGGGTAACACTGAAGCTTTCTTT.

V is TRBV6-2 or TRBV6-3 and J is TRBJ1-1, with D possibly matching TRBD1 (6 bases). V lost 6 bases and J lost 6, with 17 bases in between. CDR3 length: 14 amino acids. Germline CDR1 is MNHEY and CDR2 is SVGEGT. CDR3 loop: CASSANRVRAEAFF. CDR3 sequence (DNA): TGTGCCAGCAGCGCCAACAGGGTTCGCGCTGAAGCTTTCTTT.

The chain joins TRBV6-5 to TRBJ1-2; D unclear. CDR1 is MNHEY, CDR2 SVGAGI, per germline. The CDR3 is made up of 14 amino acids. V shed 7 bases and J shed 3 bases, with 15 bases lying between them. This chain's CDR3 is CASTRHTLDYGYTF. The CDR3 coding sequence is TGTGCCAGCACCCGACATACTCTAGACTATGGCTACACCTTC.

The chain has TRBV6-4 and TRBJ2-7; D ambiguous. This CDR3 has 13 residues. CDR1 is MRHNA, CDR2 SNTAGT, per germline. The V and J ends lost 2 bases and 9 bases respectively, with 14 bases between them. CDR3 in DNA: TGTGCCAGCAGTGACATTTTTTGTGATGCGCAGTACTTC. It yields the protein CASSDIFCDAQYF.

This chain uses TRBV27 with TRBJ2-7; D is undetermined. CDR1 and CDR2 (germline): MNHEY, SMNVEV (reference sequence). V lost 7 bases, J lost 2 bases, and 12 bases lay in between. There are 13 residues in the CDR3. This chain's CDR3 is CASTNPFTYEQYF. Written as DNA, the CDR3 is TGTGCCAGCACCAACCCGTTTACCTACGAGCAGTACTTC.